This T cell receptor beta chain was recorded in a study of cytomegalovirus exposure and HLA in healthy donors. General study points: Later on, a genetic analysis was performed. It linked a missense variant in DCLRE1C with V- and J-gene trimming of TCR beta. TCR beta V segments were, for the most part, productive about 87% or about 30% of the time in an earlier analysis.

60 Vbeta and 13 Jbeta primers were used in PCR. Sequenced by immunoSEQ multiplex PCR; TCRdb stores in-frame clones only, minus some. The table records around 210,000 clones, more than 75% of them present only once. A note on this clone: Antigen specificity is unknown.

The V gene's germline CDR1 is LNHDA and CDR2 SQIVND (reference sequence). This CDR3 comprises 16 residues. The V and J ends lost 4 bases and 6 bases, in that order; junction bases with no gene match: 13. The V gene is TRBV19, the J gene TRBJ2-7; 9 bases match TRBD1. This sequence originates from a girl aged 2-10 years in good health and CMV-seronegative. Material: PBMCs. The CDR3: CASSTEPGQGAREQYF. DNA for the CDR3: TGTGCCAGTAGTACCGAACCGGGACAGGGTGCTCGCGAGCAGTACTTC. The complete variable domain, with remaining parts taken from reference TRBV19 and TRBJ2-7, reads DGGITQSPKYLFRKEGQNVTLSCEQNLNHDAMYWYRQDPGQGLRLIYYSQIVNDFQKGDIAEGYSVSREKKESFPLTVTSAQKNPTAFYLCASSTEPGQGAREQYFGPGTRLTVT.